One sample yielded the 19 T cell receptor beta chains listed below, sequenced in a study of CD8 T cells in ankylosing spondylitis (dated by TCRdb to about 2017). Libraries were prepared through 5' RACE. Reads for this sample came from an Illumina HiSeq 2500. TCRdb ran its own pipeline on the public reads, namely fastp trimming at Q25 and MiXCR clone calling, and kept in-frame beta chains. Rows with a matching CDR3 protein are joined into one entry that keeps the most common DNA and genes. The sample table shows roughly 280,000 distinct CDR3 sequences, and 20% are seen once. The ten largest make up around 7.8% of the sample. Sequenced: blood, either unsorted or a sorted T cell fraction (not recorded which). All receptors come from a male donor with ankylosing spondylitis or in good health (not recorded which).

This clonotype showed up many times. The DNA of the CDR3 is TGCAGTGCTAGAGAGCGGGAGTACGAGCAGTACGTC. This translates into CSAREREYEQYV. The chain is built from TRBV20-1 and TRBJ2-7; TRBD2 aligns across 7 bases. Germline V lookup: CDR1 DFQATT, CDR2 SNEGSKA (reference sequence). V shed 0 bases and J 4 bases; nucleotides not matched to a gene: 0. The CDR3 loop spans 12 amino acids.

This clonotype appeared many times. This chain joins TRBV24-1 and TRBJ2-1, with D possibly being TRBD1 (5 bases). From germline, CDR1 is KGHDR and CDR2 SFDVKD. The CDR3 loop spans 14 amino acids. The V gene lost 6 bases and the J gene lost 9 bases, with 17 bases spanning the gap. CDR3 bases: TGTGCCACCAGTCAGCCCAGCCAGGGAACTGAGCAGTTCTTC. Translated, it gives CATSQPSQGTEQFF.

The sample holds many counts of this clonotype. The chain combines TRBV12-3 or TRBV12-4 with TRBJ2-1; D possibly matches TRBD1 or TRBD2 (6 bases each). The ends were cut back, 7 bases at V and 9 bases at J, with 22 bases in the middle. This CDR3 has 15 residues. In DNA form, the CDR3 reads TGTGCCAGCACCTTGGGGGGCTTAGAAGTGGGTGAGCAGTTCTTC. As protein: CASTLGGLEVGEQFF.

The chain couples TRBV12-3 or TRBV12-4 to TRBJ2-2; tentative D call: TRBD2 (6 bases). V was cut by 2 bases and J by 7 bases, with 14 bases left in between. The CDR3 has 15 residues. The CDR3 spells CASSLRRDGSGELFF. CDR3 in DNA: TGTGCCAGCAGTTTAAGGCGGGACGGGAGCGGGGAGCTGTTTTTT.

This clonotype was recorded a few times. V and J are TRBV7-6 and TRBJ2-2, with 7 bases matching TRBD2. J gave up 0 bases and V 1 base, and 5 bases lay outside the gene matches. Looked up from germline, CDR1 is SGHVS and CDR2 is FNYEAQ. This CDR3 is 17 amino acids long. The chain's CDR3 is CASSLVASGTNTGELFF. CDR3 nucleotides: TGTGCCAGCAGCTTAGTGGCTAGCGGAACGAACACCGGGGAGCTGTTTTTT.

This clonotype has just a few counts. V usage is TRBV12-3 or TRBV12-4 and J usage is TRBJ2-6; D remains ambiguous. Trimming cost V 3 bases and J 0 bases, with 12 bases left between them. This CDR3 contains 17 residues. The CDR3 region is CASSFSSRSSGANVLTF. CDR3 nucleotides: TGTGCCAGCAGTTTTTCTTCCCGGTCCTCTGGGGCCAACGTCCTGACTTTC.

This clonotype appeared many times. V and J are TRBV20-1 and TRBJ1-5; D not resolved. Germline V lookup: CDR1 DFQATT, CDR2 SNEGSKA (reference sequence). The ends were cut back, 4 bases at V and 0 bases at J, with 7 bases in the middle. CDR3 size: 13 residues. CDR3 sequence reads: CSAKESSNQPQHF. The CDR3 DNA is TGCAGTGCTAAAGAGAGTAGCAATCAGCCCCAGCATTTT.

The V call is TRBV6-2 or TRBV6-3, the J call TRBJ2-1; no clear D. Trimming took off 2 bases at V and 5 bases at J, with 1 base between the two ends. Germline CDR1 MNHEY, CDR2 SVGEGT. This CDR3 region has 11 residues. The CDR3 spells CASSYDNEQFF. The CDR3 region has the DNA TGTGCCAGCAGTTACGACAATGAGCAGTTCTTC.

The chain links TRBV29-1 to TRBJ2-5, with D tentatively TRBD2 (6 bases). This CDR3 contains 13 residues. Germline CDR1 reads SQVTM; CDR2 reads ANQGSEA. The V gene lost 4 bases and the J gene lost 0 bases, with 9 bases spanning the gap. The chain's CDR3 is CSVGGGYQETQYF. The CDR3 nucleotides are TGCAGCGTTGGAGGAGGGTACCAAGAGACCCAGTACTTC. Combining the CDR3 with reference TRBV29-1 and TRBJ2-5 gives the whole variable domain SAVISQKPSRDICQRGTSLTIQCQVDSQVTMMFWYRQQPGQSLTLIATANQGSEATYESGFVIDKFPISRPNLTFSTLTVSNMSPEDSSIYLCSVGGGYQETQYFGPGTRLLVL.

This chain connects TRBV12-3 or TRBV12-4 to TRBJ1-6; 9 positions agree with TRBD1. With V trimmed by 4 bases and J by 10 bases, 8 bases remained unmatched. The CDR3 is 15 amino acids. In DNA form, the CDR3 reads TGTGCCAGCAGTTCTAACAGGGGGCGAAGATCACCCCTCCACTTT. This codes for CASSSNRGRRSPLHF.

The rearrangement uses TRBV5-5 and TRBJ1-1; D remains unclear. The CDR3 runs to 15 residues. Trimming left V 0 bases short and J 5 bases short, with 14 bases between. CDR1 and CDR2 from the germline V gene are SGHKS and YYEKEE (reference sequence). CDR3 loop: CASSLVLEAKTEAFF. CDR3 sequence (DNA): TGTGCCAGCAGCTTGGTTTTGGAGGCGAAGACTGAAGCTTTCTTT.

The rearrangement uses TRBV12-3 or TRBV12-4 and TRBJ2-3; D gene unclear. CDR3 length equals 15 residues. Trimming stripped 5 bases from V and 1 base from J, with 13 bases between. The CDR3 sequence: CASSQISWGTDTQYF. The CDR3 nucleotides are TGTGCCAGCAGTCAAATATCATGGGGCACAGATACGCAGTATTTT.

The CDR3 sequence is CASSSTSGRDTGELFF. The CDR3 DNA reads TGCGCCAGCAGCTCGACTAGCGGGAGAGACACCGGGGAGCTGTTTTTT. This sequence joins TRBV5-1 and TRBJ2-2, with TRBD2 identical over 12 bases. Looked up from germline, CDR1 is SGHRS and CDR2 is YFSETQ. J gave up 3 bases and V 3 bases, and 3 bases lay outside the gene matches. The CDR3 sequence is 16 residues long. Complete variable domain (other parts from reference TRBV5-1 and TRBJ2-2): KAGVTQTPRYLIKTRGQQVTLSCSPISGHRSVSWYQQTPGQGLQFLFEYFSETQRNKGNFPGRFSGRQFSNSRSEMNVSTLELGDSALYLCASSSTSGRDTGELFFGEGSRLTVL.

This chain joins TRBV20-1 and TRBJ1-1; D might be TRBD1 (5 bases). The CDR3 covers 15 residues. Germline loops: CDR1 DFQATT, CDR2 SNEGSKA (reference sequence). The V gene lost 5 bases and the J gene lost 4 bases, with 20 bases spanning the gap. In DNA, the CDR3 is TGCAGTGCTCAGGGCAGTTCGGGGCTGGGCACTGAAGCTTTCTTT. Protein sequence: CSAQGSSGLGTEAFF.

This clonotype was counted many times. V is TRBV15 and J is TRBJ2-1; no firm D call. Germline V CDR1 and CDR2: LNHNV, YYDKDF (reference sequence). V lost 1 base, J lost 10 bases, and 8 bases lay in between. The CDR3 loop spans 12 amino acids. CDR3 in DNA: TGTGCCACCAGCAGAGCCCGGGTCGAGCAGTTCTTC. Its protein is CATSRARVEQFF.

This clonotype was detected a few times. CDR3 residues: CSARDSGGAETQYF. In DNA, the CDR3 is TGCAGTGCTAGAGATAGCGGGGGGGCCGAGACCCAGTACTTC. The chain joins TRBV20-1 to TRBJ2-5; 11 positions agree with TRBD2. The CDR3 covers 14 residues. Germline V gene lookup returns CDR1 DFQATT and CDR2 SNEGSKA (reference sequence). J lost 5 bases, V lost 0 bases, and 2 bases had no gene match.

This rearrangement joins TRBV5-1 to TRBJ2-3; D call uncertain. The germline V gene encodes CDR1 SGHRS and CDR2 YFSETQ. The V end lost 6 bases, the J end lost 0 bases, and 8 bases lay between the germline ends. This CDR3 comprises 13 residues. For the CDR3, the DNA is TGCGCCAGCACCGGTCCTAGCACAGATACGCAGTATTTT. The encoded protein is CASTGPSTDTQYF.

This clonotype was found a few times. The chain links TRBV4-1 to TRBJ1-3, with D unclear. This CDR3 is built from 17 residues. The germline V gene has CDR1 MGHRA and CDR2 YSYEKL. Trimming shortened V by 3 bases and J by 2 bases, and 17 bases separated the two germline ends. CDR3 DNA: TGCGCCAGCAGCCAGTTAGGCAGGCGCCCCGCTGGAAACACCATATATTTT. This translates into CASSQLGRRPAGNTIYF.

The V gene is TRBV5-1, the J gene TRBJ1-1, with D uncertain. V shed 3 bases and J shed 1 base, with 13 bases lying between them. This CDR3 spans 15 amino acids. In germline, CDR1 is SGHRS, CDR2 YFSETQ. The CDR3 bases are TGCGCCAGCAGCTCCGGGGATGGGAGGAACACTGAAGCTTTCTTT. Translation gives CASSSGDGRNTEAFF. The entire variable domain, with the rest obtained from reference TRBV5-1 and TRBJ1-1, is as follows: KAGVTQTPRYLIKTRGQQVTLSCSPISGHRSVSWYQQTPGQGLQFLFEYFSETQRNKGNFPGRFSGRQFSNSRSEMNVSTLELGDSALYLCASSSGDGRNTEAFFGQGTRLTVV.